What follows describes a single T cell receptor (beta chain). Its antigen is unknown. Per-base qualities were not stored, and no clone one base away is much larger. This record belongs to a study of blood T cell repertoires in COVID-19 (TCRdb year 2020). The study in broad terms: Samples from collaborators originated in the United States, Italy and Spain and spanned both the acute and convalescent phases of COVID-19. The prospective study material was composed of cDNA or gDNA derived from T cells, B-cell-depleted T cells, or PBMCs. Where HLA class I and class II types were available, the types were taken from metadata supplied by the sample provider, not from assay-based typing. The samples were drawn from the first 160 participants of the ongoing ImmuneRACE study and from some 1,300 subjects provided by 6 global collaborators. Nearly every sample came with metadata listing a de-identified subject ID, COVID-19 status, age in years and sex. Subjects who had been exposed to COVID-19, were actively infected with it, or had recovered from it provided the deeply sampled blood TCRbeta repertoires that made up the dataset. The repertoires were made available in a free public database intended to serve as a resource for research on the immune response to SARS-CoV-2.

TCRbeta CDR3 regions were amplified from genomic DNA by means of the immunoSEQ Assay, a bias-controlled multiplex PCR. The study's processing was this. Within the assay, amplification of reference gene primers was used to estimate how many nucleated cells each sample contained. To quantify the absolute abundance of each unique TCRbeta CDR3 rearrangement, sequence reads were collapsed and filtered. For each sample, productive Simpson clonality was calculated by taking the square root of Simpson's diversity index across productive rearrangements. TCRdb obtained this table from immuneACCESS and retained in-frame rearrangements with V and J assigned. These tables miss some clones; where compared with another copy, unresolved V genes account for less than half of the shortfall, and the remainder is unexplained. That table is the source of V, J and clone size, and D and trimming were worked out from the DNA. Present in this sample are roughly 190,000 clones, 88% of which were seen just once. Approximately 4.4% of the sample lies in the top ten.

The CDR3 goes from the cysteine to the phenylalanine over 15 residues. The entry retains the CDR3 DNA only, 45 bases that are in frame from base 1. Unmatched junction bases come to 6, with V trimmed by 4 bases and J by 3 bases. For CDR1 and CDR2, the germline V gene (reference sequence) lists MNHNY and SVGAGI. The full study reports these points: Clinical and demographic metadata were provided uncurated, with the amount varying by source and participant.

Collaborating institutions collected whole blood in K2EDTA tubes following their own protocols. For TCRbeta analysis, collaborators shipped samples in one of three forms: frozen whole blood, isolated PBMCs, or DNA extracted from either of those sample types. The TCR was taken from a human donor in a cohort sampled during active COVID-19. The rearrangement combines TRBV6-6 with TRBJ1-5; TRBD1 matches 7 bases in the middle. Sequencing was done on a sample of peripheral blood. CDR3 protein: CASSSQTGPNQPQHF. The DNA sequence reads TGTGCCAGCAGTTCCCAGACAGGGCCCAATCAGCCCCAGCATTTT.